This passage covers 29 T cell receptor beta chains from one sample sequenced in a study of identifying expanded T cells in peripheral blood. TCRdb's copy holds only in-frame clones and misses some; the assay was immunoSEQ multiplex PCR. This table holds around 63,000 clones, 87% found once. Sequencing was performed on blood. Every receptor here comes from a person between 18 and 75 years old in good health.

This chain links TRBV9 with TRBJ1-1; 7 positions match TRBD1. The germline V gene has CDR1 SGDLS and CDR2 YYNGEE. CDR3 length equals 18 residues. J was trimmed by 1 base and V by 4 bases; bases with no gene match: 16. CDR3 region: CASSPGWGRQGENTEAFF. The CDR3 DNA is TGTGCCAGCAGCCCTGGATGGGGCCGACAGGGAGAGAACACTGAAGCTTTCTTT. Variable domain in full (rest from reference TRBV9 and TRBJ1-1): DSGVTQTPKHLITATGQRVTLRCSPRSGDLSVYWYQQSLDQGLQFLIQYYNGEERAKGNILERFSAQQFPDLHSELNLSSLELGDSALYFCASSPGWGRQGENTEAFFGQGTRLTVV.

The gene calls are TRBV27 and TRBJ2-6; 7 bases align to TRBD1. Germline V gene lookup returns CDR1 MNHEY and CDR2 SMNVEV (reference sequence). Trimming cost V 2 bases and J 4 bases; bases outside gene matches: 8. This CDR3 has 17 amino acids. This chain's CDR3 is CASSLRQGPGGANVLTF. As DNA, the CDR3 is TGTGCCAGCAGTTTAAGACAGGGCCCGGGGGGGGCCAACGTCCTGACTTTC. The complete variable domain, with remaining parts taken from reference TRBV27 and TRBJ2-6, reads EAQVTQNPRYLITVTGKKLTVTCSQNMNHEYMSWYRQDPGLGLRQIYYSMNVEVTDKGDVPEGYKVSRKEKRNFPLILESPSPNQTSLYFCASSLRQGPGGANVLTFGAGSRLTVL.

This CDR3 reads CASSVGDTRSRASGNTIYF. The CDR3 DNA reads TGTGCCAGCAGCGTAGGAGACACAAGGTCCCGCGCCTCTGGAAACACCATATATTTT. The chain uses TRBV7-2 and TRBJ1-3; no firm D call. Trimming took 5 bases from V and 0 from J, leaving 23 bases between them. CDR1 and CDR2 (germline): SGHTA, FQGNSA. This CDR3 has 19 amino acids.

This chain's CDR3 is CASSQLTGELFF. The CDR3 bases are TGCGCCAGCAGCCAACTTACCGGGGAGCTGTTTTTT. The gene calls are TRBV4-1 and TRBJ2-2; D uncertain. V lost 2 bases and J lost 5, with 3 bases in between. The germline gives CDR1 MGHRA, CDR2 YSYEKL. The CDR3 runs 12 residues.

The gene calls are TRBV4-1 and TRBJ1-3; 9 bases are shared with TRBD1. CDR1 is MGHRA and CDR2 is YSYEKL in the germline V gene. CDR3 size: 19 residues. Trimming took 4 bases from V and 1 from J; bases not matched to a gene: 14. The CDR3 is CASSPRIQGAGISGNTIYF. In DNA form, the CDR3 reads TGCGCCAGCAGCCCGCGTATACAGGGGGCAGGAATTTCTGGAAACACCATATATTTT.

Here the CDR3 reads CASSLWGQGAQDYGYTF. In DNA form, the CDR3 reads TGTGCCAGCAGCTTATGGGGACAGGGGGCTCAGGACTATGGCTACACCTTC. J is TRBJ1-2 and V is TRBV7-3, with 12 nucleotides matching TRBD1. V lost 2 bases, J lost 3 bases, and 7 bases stayed unmatched. CDR1 is SGHTA and CDR2 is FQGTGA in the germline V gene. This CDR3 is 17 amino acids long.

V usage is TRBV7-2 and J usage is TRBJ1-2, with D perhaps TRBD1 (6 bases). V lost 4 bases and J lost 4, with 19 bases in between. The germline V gene encodes CDR1 SGHTA and CDR2 FQGNSA. The CDR3 runs 16 residues. DNA for the CDR3: TGTGCCAGCAGCTCCAGCGGACAGAGTCTTGGCTATGGCTACACCTTC. Residues: CASSSSGQSLGYGYTF.

The genes are TRBV11-2 and TRBJ1-1; a possible D gene is TRBD1 (5 bases). V gave up 3 bases and J gave up 1 base, with 9 bases separating them. Per germline, CDR1 SGHAT and CDR2 FQNNGV. This CDR3 is built from 14 residues. In DNA form, the CDR3 reads TGTGCCAGCAGCTTTTCAGGGAGGAACACTGAAGCTTTCTTT. It specifies CASSFSGRNTEAFF. Combining the CDR3 with reference TRBV11-2 and TRBJ1-1 gives the whole variable domain EAGVAQSPRYKIIEKRQSVAFWCNPISGHATLYWYQQILGQGPKLLIQFQNNGVVDDSQLPKDRFSAERLKGVDSTLKIQPAKLEDSAVYLCASSFSGRNTEAFFGQGTRLTVV.

The V call is TRBV6-4, the J call TRBJ2-1, with a tentative D call TRBD2 (6 bases). The CDR3 runs to 13 residues. V was cut by 4 bases and J by 2 bases, with 6 bases left in between. Germline CDR1 is MRHNA and CDR2 is SNTAGT. CDR3 sequence reads: CASSAGAYNEQFF. The DNA for the CDR3 is TGTGCCAGCAGTGCGGGAGCCTACAATGAGCAGTTCTTC.

This chain joins TRBV7-3 and TRBJ2-2; 10 bases map to TRBD2. This CDR3 has 15 amino acids. With 5 bases clipped from V and 5 bases from J, the junction kept 5 bases outside the gene matches. The V gene's germline CDR1 is SGHTA and CDR2 FQGTGA. The CDR3 DNA sequence: TGTGCCAGCAGCCCGGGACTAGCGCCTACCGGGGAGCTGTTTTTT. Its translation: CASSPGLAPTGELFF.

This CDR3 is CAWYRDRANYGYTF. The CDR3 nucleotides are TGTGCCTGGTACCGGGACAGGGCTAACTATGGCTACACCTTC. The genes are TRBV30 and TRBJ1-2; 9 bases line up with TRBD1. With 5 bases clipped from V and 0 bases from J, the junction kept 4 bases outside the gene matches. Germline CDR1 is GTSNPN and CDR2 is SVGIG (reference sequence). This CDR3 region has 14 residues.

This clone was recorded once. The chain is built from TRBV29-1 and TRBJ2-5; D assignment may be TRBD1 or TRBD2 (5 bases each). Germline loops: CDR1 SQVTM, CDR2 ANQGSEA. The V gene lost 3 bases and the J gene lost 3 bases, with 8 bases spanning the gap. This CDR3 has 12 amino acids. The CDR3 spells CSVDGAEETQYF. Here the CDR3 DNA reads TGCAGCGTTGACGGGGCGGAAGAGACCCAGTACTTC.

This sequence joins TRBV11-2 and TRBJ2-5; D not certain. V lost 6 bases and J 1 base, leaving 9 bases between the germline ends. In germline, CDR1 is SGHAT, CDR2 FQNNGV. CDR3 length equals 13 residues. CDR3 in DNA: TGTGCCAGCAGATCGGCCCTCCAAGAGACCCAGTACTTC. As protein: CASRSALQETQYF. Based on the CDR3 plus reference TRBV11-2 and TRBJ2-5, the full variable domain is EAGVAQSPRYKIIEKRQSVAFWCNPISGHATLYWYQQILGQGPKLLIQFQNNGVVDDSQLPKDRFSAERLKGVDSTLKIQPAKLEDSAVYLCASRSALQETQYFGPGTRLLVL.

The CDR3 bases are TGTGCCAGCAGCGTGGGTGGGCAGGGTGAGCAGTTCTTC. Translating gives CASSVGGQGEQFF. The chain links TRBV11-2 to TRBJ2-1; maybe TRBD1 (5 bases). Per germline, CDR1 SGHAT and CDR2 FQNNGV. Deletions cut 5 bases from V and 9 bases from J, with 14 bases between. The CDR3 runs 13 residues.

This chain joins TRBV4-2 and TRBJ1-1; D is ambiguous. Germline loops: CDR1 LGHNA, CDR2 YNFKEQ. Between the trimmed V and J ends, which lost 3 bases and 1 base, there was a span of 9 bases. The CDR3 runs 14 residues. The CDR3 reads CASSHIGGNTEAFF. CDR3 nucleotide sequence: TGTGCCAGCAGCCATATTGGAGGGAACACTGAAGCTTTCTTT.

The chain has TRBV7-3 and TRBJ2-1; 8 bases are shared with TRBD2. The V and J ends lost 1 base and 8 bases, in that order; junction bases with no gene match: 10. Germline assignment: CDR1 SGHTA and CDR2 FQGTGA. The CDR3 is 16 amino acids. The CDR3 is CASSLNLLADWYEQFF. CDR3 nucleotides: TGTGCCAGCAGCTTAAATTTACTAGCGGACTGGTATGAGCAGTTCTTC. The full variable domain, completed using reference TRBV7-3 and TRBJ2-1, is GAGVSQTPSNKVTEKGKYVELRCDPISGHTALYWYRQSLGQGPEFLIYFQGTGAADDSGLPNDRFFAVRPEGSVSTLKIQRTERGDSAVYLCASSLNLLADWYEQFFGPGTRLTVL.

J is TRBJ2-5 and V is TRBV2, with TRBD2 matching 7 bases. Trimming cost V 6 bases and J 1 base; bases outside gene matches: 5. CDR1 is SNHLY and CDR2 is FYNNEI in the germline V gene. CDR3 size: 14 residues. CDR3 sequence reads: CASRASGSQETQYF. The CDR3 DNA reads as TGTGCCAGCAGGGCTAGCGGTTCCCAAGAGACCCAGTACTTC.

The V gene is TRBV9, the J gene TRBJ2-3; D gene ambiguous. Germline CDR1 is SGDLS and CDR2 is YYNGEE. V gave up 0 bases and J gave up 0 bases, with 5 bases separating them. This CDR3 has 14 amino acids. The CDR3 sequence is CASSVESSTDTQYF. CDR3 sequence (DNA): TGTGCCAGCAGCGTAGAATCTAGCACAGATACGCAGTATTTT.

The chain carries TRBV6-1 and TRBJ1-1; 7 nucleotides match TRBD1. The germline CDR1 and CDR2 sequences are MNHNS and SASEGT. V shed 4 bases and J 6 bases; nucleotides not matched to a gene: 8. The CDR3 has 14 residues. This chain's CDR3 is CASSVSQGVAEAFF. The CDR3 bases are TGTGCCAGCAGTGTGAGCCAGGGGGTTGCTGAAGCTTTCTTT.

This chain connects TRBV6-6 to TRBJ1-3; possibly TRBD1 for D (6 bases). Germline CDR1 MNHNY, CDR2 SVGAGI (reference sequence). There are 15 residues in the CDR3. The V end lost 6 bases, the J end lost 0 bases, and 12 bases lay between the germline ends. As DNA, the CDR3 is TGTGCCAGCAGGCCCGCGACAGGCTCTGGAAACACCATATATTTT. Translated: CASRPATGSGNTIYF.

The V gene is TRBV7-9, the J gene TRBJ1-1; tentative D call: TRBD1 (6 bases). Germline V gene lookup returns CDR1 SEHNR and CDR2 FQNEAQ (reference sequence). The CDR3 length is 13 residues. V was cut by 6 bases and J by 2 bases, with 10 bases left in between. The CDR3 sequence is CASSPTGNTEAFF. As DNA, the CDR3 is TGTGCCAGCAGTCCGACAGGAAACACTGAAGCTTTCTTT.

V and J are TRBV7-3 and TRBJ2-1; possible D gene TRBD2, 5 bases. This CDR3 contains 13 residues. Germline assignment: CDR1 SGHTA and CDR2 FQGTGA. The V gene lost 2 bases and the J gene lost 9 bases, with 11 bases spanning the gap. For the CDR3, the DNA is TGTGCCAGCAGCTTAGCCGTGAGCGGTGAGCAGTTCTTC. Translating gives CASSLAVSGEQFF.

The J gene is TRBJ1-1, the V gene TRBV7-2, with D unclear. Germline CDR1 is SGHTA and CDR2 is FQGNSA. The CDR3 has 13 amino acids. Trimming pared 4 bases from V and 5 bases from J, leaving 11 bases between. The CDR3, as DNA: TGTGCCAGCAGCTACATAATGTGGACTGAAGCTTTCTTT. Amino acids: CASSYIMWTEAFF.

The chain combines TRBV5-1 with TRBJ1-1; unclear D gene. The CDR3 is 14 residues long. Germline lookup yields CDR1 SGHRS and CDR2 YFSETQ. Deletions cut 5 bases from V and 0 bases from J, with 11 bases between. The CDR3 DNA is TGCGCCAGCAGGGAGGATAGCATGAACACTGAAGCTTTCTTT. It codes for CASREDSMNTEAFF.

V and J are TRBV6-4 and TRBJ2-1, with 11 bases that match TRBD2. Trimming removed 6 bases from V and 5 bases from J; junction bases left unmatched: 6. The germline V gene has CDR1 MRHNA and CDR2 SNTAGT. The CDR3 length is 15 residues. CDR3 region: CASSARTSGHNEQFF. CDR3 coding DNA: TGTGCCAGCAGCGCGAGGACTAGCGGGCACAATGAGCAGTTCTTC.

This clone came up once. The chain has TRBV5-1 and TRBJ2-1; D possibly corresponds to TRBD1 (5 bases). The CDR3 spans 17 residues. Germline V gives CDR1 SGHRS, CDR2 YFSETQ. The V end was cut by 3 bases, the J end by 0 bases, with 16 bases between. CDR3 nucleotide sequence: TGCGCCAGCAGCTCAATATCAGGGATTAGCTCCTACAATGAGCAGTTCTTC. Translated, it gives CASSSISGISSYNEQFF. Variable domain in full (rest from reference TRBV5-1 and TRBJ2-1): KAGVTQTPRYLIKTRGQQVTLSCSPISGHRSVSWYQQTPGQGLQFLFEYFSETQRNKGNFPGRFSGRQFSNSRSEMNVSTLELGDSALYLCASSSISGISSYNEQFFGPGTRLTVL.

V usage is TRBV19 and J usage is TRBJ1-2; possible D gene TRBD1, 5 bases. Germline CDR1 reads LNHDA; CDR2 reads SQIVND (reference sequence). CDR3 length: 11 residues. Trimming removed 7 bases at V and 9 bases at J, with 12 bases between. This CDR3 is CASKGTASYTF. CDR3 sequence (DNA): TGTGCCAGTAAGGGGACGGCTAGCTACACCTTC.

The chain combines TRBV7-9 with TRBJ2-1, with a possible D match to TRBD1 (5 bases). The V end was cut by 1 base, the J end by 4 bases, with 5 bases between. The CDR3 covers 13 residues. Germline V gives CDR1 SEHNR, CDR2 FQNEAQ (reference sequence). CDR3 nucleotide sequence: TGTGCCAGCAGCTTAGGACAGTACAATGAGCAGTTCTTC. It specifies CASSLGQYNEQFF.

The V gene is TRBV4-1, the J gene TRBJ2-2; D is unclear. The germline V gene has CDR1 MGHRA and CDR2 YSYEKL. The CDR3 totals 12 residues. Deletions cut 6 bases from V and 1 base from J, with 3 bases between. The CDR3 is CASRGNTGELFF. The CDR3 bases are TGCGCCAGCAGAGGGAACACCGGGGAGCTGTTTTTT.